This T cell receptor beta chain was documented in a study of blood T cell repertoires in COVID-19 (dated by TCRdb to 2019 to 2021). Study-wide context: The collaborator samples originated in the United States, Italy and Spain and spanned the acute and convalescent phases of COVID-19. Where available, HLA class I and class II types were taken from metadata supplied by the sample provider and were not determined by assay-based typing. The prospective study material was composed of cDNA or gDNA derived from T cells, B-cell-depleted T cells, or PBMCs. Nearly every sample came with metadata listing a de-identified subject ID, COVID-19 status, age in years and sex. The samples were drawn from the first 160 participants of the ongoing ImmuneRACE study and from 950 to 1,500 subjects provided by 6 global collaborators. The repertoires were made available in a free public database intended to serve as a resource for research on the immune response to SARS-CoV-2. Deeply sampled blood TCRbeta repertoires from subjects exposed to, actively infected with, or recovered from COVID-19 were included in the dataset. Study-wide findings and limitations: The amount of clinical and demographic metadata varied by source and participant and was provided uncurated.

Enrolling through a virtual design, the prospective study's participants ranged in age from roughly 18 to 90 years and lived across 24 United States geographic areas. Cohort assignment in the prospective study relied on participant-reported clinical history from a screening survey and a study questionnaire. For ImmuneRACE Cohort 3, a participant was defined as recovered based on two consecutive negative NP/OP PCR tests, clearance by a healthcare professional, or resolution of symptoms. In the prospective study, whole blood, serum and a nasopharyngeal or oropharyngeal swab were collected from each participant by mobile phlebotomists. Over an approximately 2-month period, participants in the prospective study had the option of providing additional blood draws and questionnaires. Blood samples from the prospective study were shipped frozen or at room temperature prior to DNA extraction. The immunoSEQ Assay, a bias-controlled multiplex PCR, was used to amplify TCRbeta CDR3 regions from genomic DNA. The study's own analysis went as follows. The number of nucleated cells in each sample was estimated from the amplification of reference gene primers within the assay. To quantify the absolute abundance of each unique TCRbeta CDR3 rearrangement, sequence reads were collapsed and filtered. For each sample, productive Simpson clonality was calculated by taking the square root of Simpson's diversity index across productive rearrangements. The clones in this table, taken by TCRdb from immuneACCESS, are in-frame only. Not every clone is retained; where verified, under half of the shortfall comes from an unresolved V gene, and the cause of the rest is unknown. For V, J and clone size, that table is used; D and trimming come from the DNA. This sample comprises about 150,000 clones, 84% of them detected only once. The ten largest account for roughly 8% of the sample.

Via the germline V gene, CDR1 is SQVTM and CDR2 ANQGSEA. After removal of 4 bases from V and 4 bases from J, the junction retains 2 bases not matched to a gene. The CDR3 spans 12 residues, from the cysteine through the phenylalanine. The CDR3 DNA has 36 bases and is translated from base 1. Only a few counts were recorded for this clone. The target of this receptor is not known. No much larger clone exists at a distance of one base, and base qualities are not known. The TCR originated in a woman in her fifties or sixties who had recovered from COVID-19. This receptor chain uses TRBV29-1 and TRBJ2-5; TRBD2 lines up with 8 middle nucleotides. The sequencing input was PBMCs or T cells enriched from blood (not recorded which). This receptor carries the CDR3 CSVVAGGETQYF. In nucleotides, the sequence is TGCAGCGTTGTGGCGGGGGGAGAGACCCAGTACTTC. The variable domain in full, with residues beyond the CDR3 obtained from the reference TRBV29-1 and TRBJ2-5 genes, is SAVISQKPSRDICQRGTSLTIQCQVDSQVTMMFWYRQQPGQSLTLIATANQGSEATYESGFVIDKFPISRPNLTFSTLTVSNMSPEDSSIYLCSVVAGGETQYFGPGTRLLVL.